The 10 T cell receptor beta chains below all came from one sample that was sequenced in a study of blood T cell repertoires in COVID-19 (dated by TCRdb to about 2020). Library preparation used the immunoSEQ multiplex PCR assay. TCRdb retrieved this table from immuneACCESS and kept in-frame rearrangements only. Not all clones are present; in checked studies, unresolved V genes account for under half, and no reason is known for the remainder. The sample contains approximately 170,000 clones, over 75% of them found a single time. Roughly 13% of the sample is in the top ten clones. The sequenced sample was peripheral blood. These receptors were collected from a man between 65 and 85 years old who had recovered from COVID-19.

The gene calls are TRBV3-1 (or the pseudogene TRBV3-2) and TRBJ1-1; TRBD1 matches at 7 bases. The V segment lost 1 base and the J segment 1 base; nucleotides outside the gene matches: 3. The CDR3 is 15 amino acids. Germline CDR1 reads LGHDT; CDR2 reads YNNKEL (reference sequence). The CDR3 nucleotides are TGTGCCAGCAGCCAAGGCTGGACAGGGAACACTGAAGCTTTCTTT. Its protein product is CASSQGWTGNTEAFF.

The count of this clone is one. The CDR3 DNA reads TGTGCCAGTAGTATAGACGCACCGGGACTAGCGGGTTCCGGGGAGCTGTTTTTT. Its protein is CASSIDAPGLAGSGELFF. The rearrangement links TRBV19 to TRBJ2-2; 12 bases fit TRBD2. Losses at the gene ends were 0 bases for V and 6 bases for J; bases not matched to a gene: 8. CDR1 and CDR2 from the germline V gene are LNHDA and SQIVND (reference sequence). The CDR3 extends over 18 amino acids.

The genes are TRBV5-1 and TRBJ2-4; D gene uncertain. This CDR3 region has 13 residues. CDR1 SGHRS and CDR2 YFSETQ come from the germline V gene. With 3 bases removed from V and 5 bases from J, the gap between germline ends came to 9 bases. Written as DNA, the CDR3 is TGCGCCAGCAGCTGGCAGGATCAAAACATTCAGTACTTC. Its protein product is CASSWQDQNIQYF.

J is TRBJ2-1 and V is TRBV9; a weak D match, TRBD2 (6 bases). Germline loops: CDR1 SGDLS, CDR2 YYNGEE. This CDR3 comprises 16 residues. The ends were cut back, 0 bases at V and 3 bases at J, with 13 bases in the middle. Here the CDR3 DNA reads TGTGCCAGCAGCGTAGTTGCTAGCGTCGGCTACAATGAGCAGTTCTTC. It yields the protein CASSVVASVGYNEQFF.

The chain links TRBV12-3 or TRBV12-4 to TRBJ1-5; D remains ambiguous. This CDR3 has 13 amino acids. V gave up 7 bases and J gave up 6 bases, with 13 bases separating them. CDR3 residues: CASTLEEGQPQHF. The CDR3 nucleotides read TGTGCCAGCACCCTTGAGGAGGGTCAGCCCCAGCATTTT.

The chain has TRBV2 and TRBJ1-5, with D perhaps matching TRBD1 (5 bases). With 6 bases removed from V and 3 bases from J, the gap between germline ends came to 12 bases. In germline, CDR1 is SNHLY, CDR2 FYNNEI. The CDR3 consists of 14 residues. CDR3 region: CASSEETDNQPQHF. For the CDR3, the DNA is TGTGCCAGCAGCGAGGAGACAGACAATCAGCCCCAGCATTTT.

The chain has TRBV30 and TRBJ2-5; tentative D call: TRBD1 (5 bases). The germline V gene has CDR1 GTSNPN and CDR2 SVGIG (reference sequence). V dropped 2 bases and J dropped 2 bases, with 9 bases sitting between them. The CDR3 is 13 residues long. CDR3 in amino acids: CAWSRGVQETQYF. For the CDR3, the DNA is TGTGCCTGGAGTAGGGGCGTTCAAGAGACCCAGTACTTC.

V is TRBV4-2 and J is TRBJ2-1; 12 bases agree with TRBD2. The CDR3 is made up of 15 amino acids. CDR1 and CDR2 (germline): LGHNA, YNFKEQ. The V segment lost 3 bases and the J segment 7 bases; nucleotides outside the gene matches: 4. CDR3 protein: CASSQTSGSGNEQFF. CDR3 nucleotide sequence: TGTGCCAGCAGCCAGACTAGCGGGAGCGGTAATGAGCAGTTCTTC.

The rearrangement joins TRBV29-1 to TRBJ1-1, with no clear D. The V gene lost 4 bases and the J gene lost 5 bases, with 14 bases spanning the gap. The CDR3 spans 13 residues. Germline CDR1 reads SQVTM; CDR2 reads ANQGSEA. The CDR3 protein is CSVGLGERTEAFF. CDR3 nucleotide sequence: TGCAGCGTTGGCCTCGGGGAGAGAACTGAAGCTTTCTTT.

V gene TRBV6-2 or TRBV6-3 combines with J gene TRBJ2-1, with 7 bases aligning to TRBD2. The CDR3 has 17 amino acids. Germline trimming cut 0 bases from V and 4 bases from J; bases unmatched to any gene: 9. Germline-derived CDR1 and CDR2 are MNHEY and SVGEGT. CDR3 region: CASSYSPPAGVYNEQFF. DNA of the CDR3: TGTGCCAGCAGTTACTCCCCCCCTGCGGGAGTGTACAATGAGCAGTTCTTC.